This TCR beta chain was recorded in a study of blood T cell repertoires in COVID-19. There are 16 residues in the CDR3. The junction had 10 bases not matched to a gene; V was cut back by 4 bases and J by 5 bases. CDR1 and CDR2 (germline): SGDLS, YYNGEE. Participant reports of clinical history set cohort assignment. Resolution of symptoms, clearance, or two negative PCRs was present in recovered Cohort 3 donors. Data came from immunoSEQ multiplex PCR; TCRdb stores just in-frame clones and leaves some out. The sample consists of 100,000 to 150,000 clones, 65% to 90% of them appearing once. The chain uses TRBV9 and TRBJ2-1; 9 bases match TRBD2. The sequence derives from a woman aged 50 to 60 who had recovered from COVID-19. Sequenced input: PBMCs or T cells enriched from blood (not recorded which). CDR3 nucleotide sequence: TGTGCCAGCAGCCCAACGGTAGCGGGGGAGAACAATGAGCAGTTCTTC. Its protein product is CASSPTVAGENNEQFF. The entire variable domain, with the rest obtained from reference TRBV9 and TRBJ2-1, is as follows: DSGVTQTPKHLITATGQRVTLRCSPRSGDLSVYWYQQSLDQGLQFLIQYYNGEERAKGNILERFSAQQFPDLHSELNLSSLELGDSALYFCASSPTVAGENNEQFFGPGTRLTVL.